A selection of T cell receptor beta chains follows, all from one sample in a study of T cell responses to AZD1222 COVID-19 vaccine. Repertoires were generated with immunoSEQ multiplex PCR, while TCRdb's copy carries only in-frame clones and drops some. The sample records about 130,000 clones, nearly 90% being singletons. The sequencing used peripheral blood, collected 28 days after the second AZD1222 dose. These receptors originate from an adult who received the AZD1222 COVID-19 vaccine. CDR3s include the opening cysteine and the closing phenylalanine or tryptophan. Size values are once, few and many counts, or a class for expanded clones, and some rows have none.

clone_size | cdr3_length | j_call | v_call | cdr3_aa
- | 17 | TRBJ1-2 | TRBV3-1/TRBV3-2 | CASSQALGQGSYYGYTF
- | 15 | TRBJ1-3 | TRBV5-4 | CASSLICRAGNTIYF
- | 16 | TRBJ2-3 | TRBV18 | CASSPPTGYSTDTQYF
few | 16 | TRBJ2-3 | TRBV5-1 | CASSFGLARGTDTQYF
- | 17 | TRBJ1-6 | TRBV7-8 | CASSLVPGSSYNSPLHF
- | 14 | TRBJ1-5 | TRBV7-6 | CASGGPNSNQPQHF
- | 18 | TRBJ1-3 | TRBV5-1 | CASSLGGPGQESGNTIYF
once | 16 | TRBJ1-4 | TRBV7-9 | CASSPGRIQSGEKLFF
- | 15 | TRBJ1-6 | TRBV6-1 | CASSEVGYGNSPLHF
- | 14 | TRBJ1-1 | TRBV7-9 | CASSLAGESTEAFF
few | 13 | TRBJ1-4 | TRBV6-5 | CASRRDGNEKLFF
- | 15 | TRBJ2-5 | TRBV24-1 | CATSDNNLGPETQYF
- | 15 | TRBJ1-3 | TRBV7-6 | CASSPTGSSGNTIYF
- | 14 | TRBJ1-5 | TRBV4-2 | CASSYGPSNQPQHF
- | 13 | TRBJ2-7 | TRBV2 | CASRNGQTYEQYF
- | 16 | TRBJ2-3 | TRBV11-2 | CASSSNSGGPTDTQYF
once | 13 | TRBJ1-4 | TRBV5-1 | CASSQNTGEKLFF
once | 13 | TRBJ2-1 | TRBV27 | CASSLGRYNEQFF
- | 14 | TRBJ1-5 | TRBV27 | CASSFRLGNQPQHF
- | 11 | TRBJ2-5 | TRBV12-3/TRBV12-4 | CASSLEETQYF
- | 16 | TRBJ1-2 | TRBV4-3 | CASSQDALKTYYGYTF
- | 13 | TRBJ1-1 | TRBV6-5 | CASTDSLNTEAFF
- | 15 | TRBJ1-4 | TRBV30 | CAWSVAGQGWEKLFF
- | 16 | TRBJ1-1 | TRBV7-8 | CASRPGRAWVNTEAFF
- | 11 | TRBJ1-1 | TRBV20-1 | CSARANTEAFF
- | 14 | TRBJ1-6 | TRBV19 | CASSEGQWNSPLHF
- | 13 | TRBJ2-5 | TRBV3-1/TRBV3-2 | CASSPDLGETQYF
- | 13 | TRBJ1-1 | TRBV7-9 | CASSLQGTTEAFF
- | 15 | TRBJ2-1 | TRBV4-1 | CASSPLTGTPNEQFF
- | 14 | TRBJ2-5 | TRBV5-1 | CASSTGTGWETQYF
- | 15 | TRBJ2-2 | TRBV11-2 | CASSLFDGNTGELFF
- | 14 | TRBJ2-7 | TRBV19 | CATRTVPSEGEQYF
- | 16 | TRBJ1-2 | TRBV30 | CAWTTPPGHQNYGYTF
- | 19 | TRBJ1-1 | TRBV6-2/TRBV6-3 | CASSYSGWRQGEMNTEAFF
few | 14 | TRBJ1-5 | TRBV6-5 | CASRPGQVNQPQHF
- | 15 | TRBJ1-1 | TRBV5-1 | CASSSGGVVNTEAFF
once | 13 | TRBJ1-4 | TRBV30 | CAWTVSSRRQLFF
- | 13 | TRBJ2-3 | TRBV27 | CASSLVSTDTQYF
- | 14 | TRBJ1-4 | TRBV2 | CASSEGRTNEKLFF
- | 14 | TRBJ1-1 | TRBV18 | CASSDTGGFTEAFF
- | 13 | TRBJ1-1 | TRBV7-8 | CASSLGEDTEAFF
few | 19 | TRBJ2-1 | TRBV5-1 | CASTRALEVDKRGYNEQFF
- | 15 | TRBJ2-2 | TRBV5-1 | CASSLMTGDTGELFF
- | 14 | TRBJ1-6 | TRBV7-9 | CASSLGLGFAPLHF